This TCR gamma chain was documented in a study of Vδ1+ human thymocytes. Findings and caveats of the study: Despite high sort purity, roughly 20% of thymic T cell receptor delta sequences were Vdelta2. Thymic TRG and TRD repertoires appeared highly polyclonal.

The sorted cells were CD3+ Vdelta1+ Vdelta2- thymocytes from alphabeta-depleted thymus. This clone turned up a few times. As yet, its antigen is unknown. Sequences come from RNA converted to cDNA by reverse transcription. Multiplex PCR used pooled V-gene forward primers and a constant-region reverse primer to amplify CDR3s. TCRdb reanalysed the multiplex PCR reads with CATT. The table lists approximately 20,000 gamma-chain clones, approximately 15% of them singletons. The CDR3 sequence is 14 residues long. V lost 0 bases and J lost 2; bases outside the gene matches: 4. Germline V gives CDR1 VTNTFY, CDR2 YDVSTARD (reference sequence).

V usage is TRGV3 and J usage is TRGJ1 or TRGJ2. The clonotype was recovered from a child in the first two years of life who had congenital heart surgery. What was sequenced was Vdelta1+ gamma-delta thymocytes from the thymus. The sample's subset: FACS-sorted CD3+ TCRalphabeta- TCRVdelta1+ TCRVdelta2- thymocytes. The CDR3 DNA follows: TGTGCCACCTGGGACAGGTGGTATTATTATAAGAAACTCTTT. Amino acids: CATWDRWYYYKKLF.